The 2 T cell receptor beta chains given below trace back to one sample, sequenced in a study of control samples from healthy donors and cancer patients. Clones were sequenced by immunoSEQ multiplex PCR, and TCRdb holds only the in-frame ones, with some missing. The top ten clones hold about 7.2% of a sample with fewer than 150,000 clones, about nine tenths of them seen once. The sample consisted of blood. Receptors were obtained from a woman aged 18-29 years in good health.

This rearrangement joins TRBV2 to TRBJ2-7, with D unresolved. V gave up 1 base and J gave up 0 bases, with 10 bases separating them. Germline assignment: CDR1 SNHLY and CDR2 FYNNEI. This CDR3 region has 15 residues. For the CDR3, the DNA is TGTGCCAGCAGTGAAGGAGACACACTCTCCTACGAGCAGTACTTC. Protein: CASSEGDTLSYEQYF.

J is TRBJ2-5 and V is TRBV28; D is possibly TRBD2 (6 bases). The CDR3 contains 15 residues. Germline loops: CDR1 MDHEN, CDR2 SYDVKM. Trimming took off 0 bases at V and 0 bases at J, with 8 bases between the two ends. CDR3 residues: CASSLWGDYQETQYF. Here the CDR3 DNA reads TGTGCCAGCAGTTTATGGGGGGACTACCAAGAGACCCAGTACTTC. Drawing the rest from reference TRBV28 and TRBJ2-5, the complete variable domain is DVKVTQSSRYLVKRTGEKVFLECVQDMDHENMFWYRQDPGLGLRLIYFSYDVKMKEKGDIPEGYSVSREKKERFSLILESASTNQTSMYLCASSLWGDYQETQYFGPGTRLLVL.